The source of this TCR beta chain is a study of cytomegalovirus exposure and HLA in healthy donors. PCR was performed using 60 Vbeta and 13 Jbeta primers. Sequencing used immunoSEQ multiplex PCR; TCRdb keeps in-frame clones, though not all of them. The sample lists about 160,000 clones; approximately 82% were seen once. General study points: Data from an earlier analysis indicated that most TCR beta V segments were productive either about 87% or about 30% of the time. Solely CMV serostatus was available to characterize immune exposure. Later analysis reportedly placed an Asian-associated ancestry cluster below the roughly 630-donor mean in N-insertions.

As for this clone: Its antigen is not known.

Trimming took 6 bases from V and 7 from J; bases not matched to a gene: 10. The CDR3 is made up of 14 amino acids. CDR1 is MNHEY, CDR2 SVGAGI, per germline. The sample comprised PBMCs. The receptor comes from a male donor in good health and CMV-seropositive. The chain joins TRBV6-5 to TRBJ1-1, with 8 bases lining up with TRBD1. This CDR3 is CASSTRDRTVEAFF. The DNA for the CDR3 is TGTGCCAGCAGCACTCGGGACAGGACGGTTGAAGCTTTCTTT.